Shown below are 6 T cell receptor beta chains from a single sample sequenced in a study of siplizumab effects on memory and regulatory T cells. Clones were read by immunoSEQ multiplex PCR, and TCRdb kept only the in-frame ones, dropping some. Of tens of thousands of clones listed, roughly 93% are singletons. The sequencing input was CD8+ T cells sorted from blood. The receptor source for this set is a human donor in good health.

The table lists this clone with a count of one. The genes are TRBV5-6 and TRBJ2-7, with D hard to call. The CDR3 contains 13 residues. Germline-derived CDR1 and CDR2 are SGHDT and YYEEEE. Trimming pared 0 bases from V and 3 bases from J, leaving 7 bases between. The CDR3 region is CASSLGQDYEQYF. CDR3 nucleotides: TGTGCCAGCAGCTTGGGGCAGGACTACGAGCAGTACTTC.

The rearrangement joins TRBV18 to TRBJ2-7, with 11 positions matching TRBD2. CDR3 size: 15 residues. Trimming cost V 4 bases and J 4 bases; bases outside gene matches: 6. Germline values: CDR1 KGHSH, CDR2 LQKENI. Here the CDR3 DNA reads TGTGCCAGCTCACAACCGGGACTAGCGGAATACGAGCAGTACTTC. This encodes CASSQPGLAEYEQYF.

CDR3 amino acids: CASSLDRGSQGVSGNTIYF. The CDR3, as DNA: TGTGCCAGCAGCTTAGACAGGGGTTCGCAGGGAGTCTCTGGAAACACCATATATTTT. The V gene is TRBV7-8, the J gene TRBJ1-3, with 7 bases matching TRBD1. This CDR3 comprises 19 residues. Germline values: CDR1 SGHVS, CDR2 FQNEAQ. V gave up 1 base and J gave up 0 bases; unmatched junction bases: 12.

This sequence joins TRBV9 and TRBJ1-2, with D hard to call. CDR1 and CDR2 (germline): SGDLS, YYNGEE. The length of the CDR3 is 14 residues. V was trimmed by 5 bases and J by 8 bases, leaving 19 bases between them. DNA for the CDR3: TGTGCCAGCAGTGCCCCCGGATCCGTGGGGGGCTACACCTTC. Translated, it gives CASSAPGSVGGYTF.

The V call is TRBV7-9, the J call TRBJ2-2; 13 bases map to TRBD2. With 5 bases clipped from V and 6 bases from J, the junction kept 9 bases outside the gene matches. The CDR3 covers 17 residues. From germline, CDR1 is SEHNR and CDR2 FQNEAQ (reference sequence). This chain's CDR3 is CASSQLPGLAGPGELFF. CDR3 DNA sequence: TGTGCCAGCAGCCAATTACCGGGACTAGCGGGACCCGGGGAGCTGTTTTTT. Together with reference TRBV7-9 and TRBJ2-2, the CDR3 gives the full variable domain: DTGVSQNPRHKITKRGQNVTFRCDPISEHNRLYWYRQTLGQGPEFLTYFQNEAQLEKSRLLSDRFSAERPKGSFSTLEIQRTEQGDSAMYLCASSQLPGLAGPGELFFGEGSRLTVL.

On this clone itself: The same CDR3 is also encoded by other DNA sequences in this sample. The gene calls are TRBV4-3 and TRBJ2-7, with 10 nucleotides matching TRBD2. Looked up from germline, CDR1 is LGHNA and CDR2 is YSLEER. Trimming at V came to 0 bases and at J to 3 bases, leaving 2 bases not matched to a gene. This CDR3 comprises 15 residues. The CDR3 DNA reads TGCGCCAGCAGCCAAGATCTAGCGGGGGTCTACGAGCAGTACTTC. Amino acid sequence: CASSQDLAGVYEQYF.